This TCR beta chain emerged from a study of regulatory T cells in long-lasting Graves disease. CDR3 length: 16 residues. Germline lookup yields CDR1 SEHNR and CDR2 FQNEAQ (reference sequence). V gave up 1 base and J gave up 0 bases; unmatched junction bases: 4. Time point indicated: newly diagnosed GD, antithyroid drugs for less than 3 months. RNA isolated from PBMCs was used to make the TCR library. Both iRepertoire HTBI primers and Arm-PCR of CDR3 regions were used to build the TCR beta libraries. TCRdb re-analysed the multiplex PCR reads in MiXCR, keeping a single row per CDR3 protein. The sample consists of about 530,000 distinct CDR3 sequences, more than 15% of them appearing once. This sample was shared with a second study, whose subject was T cells in Graves' hyperthyroidism and ophthalmopathy.

The V and J genes are TRBV7-9 and TRBJ2-7, with TRBD1 identical over 9 bases. Sequences were derived from peripheral blood mononuclear cells (PBMCs), sampled at new diagnosis, from a patient treated with antithyroid drugs. The receptor's source is a woman aged 35-60 years with Graves disease. CDR3 bases: TGTGCCAGCAGCTTAGTGGGGGGACAGGGCTCCTACGAGCAGTACTTC. Residues: CASSLVGGQGSYEQYF.